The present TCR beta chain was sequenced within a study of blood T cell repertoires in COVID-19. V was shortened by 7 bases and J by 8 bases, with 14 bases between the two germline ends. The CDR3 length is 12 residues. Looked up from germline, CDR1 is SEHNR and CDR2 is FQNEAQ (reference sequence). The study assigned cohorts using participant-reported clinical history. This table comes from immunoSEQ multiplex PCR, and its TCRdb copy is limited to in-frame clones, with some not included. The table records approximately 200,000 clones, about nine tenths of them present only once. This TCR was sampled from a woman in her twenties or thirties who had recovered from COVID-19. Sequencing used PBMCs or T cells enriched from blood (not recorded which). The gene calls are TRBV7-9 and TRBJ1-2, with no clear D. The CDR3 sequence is CASTRGQGGYTF. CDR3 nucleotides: TGTGCCAGCACCCGCGGGCAAGGAGGCTACACCTTC.